This T cell receptor beta chain is drawn from a study of blood T cell repertoires in COVID-19. The wider study: Sample material is recorded as cDNA or gDNA derived from T cells, B-cell-depleted T cells, or PBMCs.

CDR3 size: 13 residues. Trimming took 1 base from V and 4 from J, leaving 7 bases between them. The germline V gene encodes CDR1 SGHNT and CDR2 YENEEA. In its sample, this clone was seen once. Per the original methods: Estimated nucleated cell counts came from reference gene primer amplification. The repertoire was sequenced with immunoSEQ multiplex PCR; TCRdb's copy has only in-frame clones and lacks some. V and J calls and clone size are copied from that table; D and trimming were computed from the DNA. Of around 180,000 clones in the sample, more than 75% are singletons; the top ten hold about 2.7%.

J is TRBJ1-1 and V is TRBV11-3; D gene uncertain. The sequence was obtained from a man aged 40-50 years with active or convalescent COVID-19. The sample taken for sequencing was peripheral blood. In DNA, the CDR3 is TGTGCCAGCAGCTTAGGGGCGGGCACTGAAGCTTTCTTT. It codes for CASSLGAGTEAFF.